This T cell receptor (beta chain) was recovered during a study of cytomegalovirus exposure and HLA in healthy donors. Study-level points and caveats: The authors excluded some V segments, including TRBV6-2 and TRBV6-3, as indistinguishable. TCR beta V- and J-gene trimming was later associated with a missense DCLRE1C variant.

Turning to this clone: Antigen specificity is unknown.

The CDR3 length is 14 residues. V was shortened by 5 bases and J by 6 bases, with 13 bases between the two germline ends. In germline, CDR1 is MNHEY, CDR2 SMNVEV (reference sequence). With 60 Vbeta and 13 Jbeta primers, the PCR was carried out. Sequencing used immunoSEQ multiplex PCR; TCRdb keeps in-frame clones, though not all of them. The sample lists some 190,000 clones, around 87% seen once, with about 1.2% in the top ten. The chain couples TRBV27 to TRBJ2-2; no firm D call. The TCR originated in a man in his thirties or forties in good health and CMV-seronegative. Sequenced sample: PBMCs. The CDR3 DNA reads TGTGCCAGCAGTCCCTATACCCCCCCCGGGGAGCTGTTTTTT. It encodes CASSPYTPPGELFF.